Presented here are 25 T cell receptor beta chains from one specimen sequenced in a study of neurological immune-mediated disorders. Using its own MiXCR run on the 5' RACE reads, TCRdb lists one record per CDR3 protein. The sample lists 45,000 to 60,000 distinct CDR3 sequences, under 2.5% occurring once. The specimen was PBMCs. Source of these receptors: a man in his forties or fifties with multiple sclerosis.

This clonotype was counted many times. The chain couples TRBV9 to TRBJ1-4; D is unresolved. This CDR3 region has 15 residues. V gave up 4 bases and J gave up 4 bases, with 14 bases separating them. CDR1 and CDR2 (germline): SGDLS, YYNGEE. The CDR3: CASSPIGGNNEKLFF. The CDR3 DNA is TGTGCCAGCAGCCCCATCGGAGGGAATAATGAAAAACTGTTTTTT.

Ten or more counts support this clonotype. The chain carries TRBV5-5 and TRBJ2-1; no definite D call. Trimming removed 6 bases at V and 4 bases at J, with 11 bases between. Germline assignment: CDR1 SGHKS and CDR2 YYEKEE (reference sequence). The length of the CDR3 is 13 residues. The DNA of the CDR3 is TGTGCCAGCACCGGCTCCTTTTACAATGAGCAGTTCTTC. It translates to CASTGSFYNEQFF.

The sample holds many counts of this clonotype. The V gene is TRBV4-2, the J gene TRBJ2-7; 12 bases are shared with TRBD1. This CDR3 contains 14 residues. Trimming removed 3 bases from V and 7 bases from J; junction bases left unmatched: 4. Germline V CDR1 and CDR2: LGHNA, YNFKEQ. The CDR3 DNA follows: TGTGCCAGCAGCCAGGGGACAGGGGGCGGAGAGCAGTACTTC. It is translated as CASSQGTGGGEQYF.

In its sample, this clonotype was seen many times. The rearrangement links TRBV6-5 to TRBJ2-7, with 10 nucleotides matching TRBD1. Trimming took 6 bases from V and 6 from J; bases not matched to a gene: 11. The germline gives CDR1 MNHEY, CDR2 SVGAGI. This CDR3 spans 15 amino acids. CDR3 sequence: CASSDRDRGSFEQYF. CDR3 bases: TGTGCCAGCAGCGACCGGGACAGGGGCTCGTTCGAGCAGTACTTC.

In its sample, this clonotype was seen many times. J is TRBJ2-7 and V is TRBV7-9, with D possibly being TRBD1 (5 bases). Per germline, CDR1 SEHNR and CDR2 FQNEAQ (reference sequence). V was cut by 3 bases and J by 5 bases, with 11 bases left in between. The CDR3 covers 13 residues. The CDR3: CASSLRQGHEQYF. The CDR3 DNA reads TGTGCCAGCAGCTTGCGTCAGGGCCACGAGCAGTACTTC.

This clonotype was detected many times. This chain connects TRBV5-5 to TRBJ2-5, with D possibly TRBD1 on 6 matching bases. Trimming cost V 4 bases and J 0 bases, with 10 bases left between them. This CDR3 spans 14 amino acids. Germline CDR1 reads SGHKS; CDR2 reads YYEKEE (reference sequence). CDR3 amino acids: CASSPDSYQETQYF. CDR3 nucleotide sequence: TGTGCCAGCAGCCCGGACAGTTACCAAGAGACCCAGTACTTC. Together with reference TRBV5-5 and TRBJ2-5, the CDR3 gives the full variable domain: DAGVTQSPTHLIKTRGQQVTLRCSPISGHKSVSWYQQVLGQGPQFIFQYYEKEERGRGNFPDRFSARQFPNYSSELNVNALLLGDSALYLCASSPDSYQETQYFGPGTRLLVL.

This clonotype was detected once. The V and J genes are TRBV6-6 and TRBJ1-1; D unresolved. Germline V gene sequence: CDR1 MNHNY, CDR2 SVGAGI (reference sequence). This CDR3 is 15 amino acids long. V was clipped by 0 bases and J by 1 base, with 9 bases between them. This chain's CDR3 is CASSYSIVQNTEAFF. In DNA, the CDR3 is TGTGCCAGCAGTTACTCGATAGTACAGAACACTGAAGCTTTCTTT.

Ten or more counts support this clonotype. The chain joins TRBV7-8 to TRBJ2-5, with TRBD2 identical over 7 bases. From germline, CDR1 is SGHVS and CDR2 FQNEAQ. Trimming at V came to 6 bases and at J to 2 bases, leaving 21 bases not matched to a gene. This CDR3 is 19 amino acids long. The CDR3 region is CASRTSRLRATRGQETQYF. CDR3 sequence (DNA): TGTGCCAGCAGGACTAGCCGGCTCAGAGCAACAAGAGGGCAAGAGACCCAGTACTTC.

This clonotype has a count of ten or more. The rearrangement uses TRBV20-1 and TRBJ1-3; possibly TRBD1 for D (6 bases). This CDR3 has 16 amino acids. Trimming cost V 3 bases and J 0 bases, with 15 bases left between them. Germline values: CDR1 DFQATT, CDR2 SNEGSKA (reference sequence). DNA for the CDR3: TGCAGTGCTAGGAACCGGGACACCTACTCTGGAAACACCATATATTTT. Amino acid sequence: CSARNRDTYSGNTIYF.

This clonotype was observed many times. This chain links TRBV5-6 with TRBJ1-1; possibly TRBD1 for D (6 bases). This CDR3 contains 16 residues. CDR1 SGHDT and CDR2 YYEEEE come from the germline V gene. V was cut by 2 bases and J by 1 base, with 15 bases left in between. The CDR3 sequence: CASSFVGQGRNTEAFF. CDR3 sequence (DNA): TGTGCCAGCAGCTTTGTGGGCCAGGGGAGGAACACTGAAGCTTTCTTT.

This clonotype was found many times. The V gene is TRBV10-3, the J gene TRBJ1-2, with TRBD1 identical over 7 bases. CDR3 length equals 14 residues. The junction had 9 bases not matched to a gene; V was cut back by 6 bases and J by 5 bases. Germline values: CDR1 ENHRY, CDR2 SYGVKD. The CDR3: CAISDDRVGYGYTF. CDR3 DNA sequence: TGTGCCATCAGCGACGACAGGGTGGGGTATGGCTACACCTTC.

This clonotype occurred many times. This CDR3 is CASSYSRSTYEQYF. The DNA for the CDR3 is TGTGCCAGCAGTTACTCTAGGTCAACCTACGAGCAGTACTTC. V and J are TRBV6-5 and TRBJ2-7, with no clear D. V was trimmed by 0 bases and J by 2 bases, leaving 8 bases between them. The CDR3 extends over 14 amino acids. Germline values: CDR1 MNHEY, CDR2 SVGAGI.

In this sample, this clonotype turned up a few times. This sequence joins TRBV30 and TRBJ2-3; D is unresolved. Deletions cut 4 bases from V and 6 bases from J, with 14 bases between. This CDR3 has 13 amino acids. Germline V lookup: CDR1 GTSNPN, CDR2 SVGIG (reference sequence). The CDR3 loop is CAWTVISLDTQYF. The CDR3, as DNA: TGTGCCTGGACCGTCATTAGCTTGGATACGCAGTATTTT.

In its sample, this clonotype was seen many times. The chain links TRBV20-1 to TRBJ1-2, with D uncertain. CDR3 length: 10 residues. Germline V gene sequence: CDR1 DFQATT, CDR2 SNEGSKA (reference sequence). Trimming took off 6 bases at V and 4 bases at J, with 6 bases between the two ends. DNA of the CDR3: TGCAGTGCGAAAGCCTATGGCTACACCTTC. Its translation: CSAKAYGYTF.

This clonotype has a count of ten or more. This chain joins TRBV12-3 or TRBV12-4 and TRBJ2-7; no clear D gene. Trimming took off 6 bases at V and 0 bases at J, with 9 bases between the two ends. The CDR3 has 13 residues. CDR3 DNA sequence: TGTGCCAGCAGCTCTCCAGGCTCCTACGAGCAGTACTTC. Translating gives CASSSPGSYEQYF.

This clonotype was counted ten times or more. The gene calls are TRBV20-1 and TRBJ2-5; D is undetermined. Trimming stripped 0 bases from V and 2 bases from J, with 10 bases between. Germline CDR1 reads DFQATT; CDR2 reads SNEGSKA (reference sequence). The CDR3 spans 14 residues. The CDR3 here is CSARDGRGQETQYF. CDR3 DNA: TGCAGTGCTAGAGATGGTAGAGGACAAGAGACCCAGTACTTC.

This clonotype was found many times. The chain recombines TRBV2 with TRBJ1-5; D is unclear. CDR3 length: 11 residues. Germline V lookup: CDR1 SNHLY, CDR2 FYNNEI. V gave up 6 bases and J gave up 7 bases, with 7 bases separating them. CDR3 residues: CASRLGQPQHF. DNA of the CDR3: TGTGCCAGCAGGCTGGGGCAGCCCCAGCATTTT.

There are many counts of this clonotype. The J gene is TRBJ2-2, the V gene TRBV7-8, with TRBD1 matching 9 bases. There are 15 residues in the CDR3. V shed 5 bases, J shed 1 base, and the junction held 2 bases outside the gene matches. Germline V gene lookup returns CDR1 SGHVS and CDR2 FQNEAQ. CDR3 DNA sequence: TGTGCCAGCAGCCAGACAGGGGGGAACACCGGGGAGCTGTTTTTT. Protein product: CASSQTGGNTGELFF. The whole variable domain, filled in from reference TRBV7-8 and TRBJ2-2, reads GAGVSQSPRYKVAKRGQDVALRCDPISGHVSLFWYQQALGQGPEFLTYFQNEAQLDKSGLPSDRFFAERPEGSVSTLKIQRTQQEDSAVYLCASSQTGGNTGELFFGEGSRLTVL.

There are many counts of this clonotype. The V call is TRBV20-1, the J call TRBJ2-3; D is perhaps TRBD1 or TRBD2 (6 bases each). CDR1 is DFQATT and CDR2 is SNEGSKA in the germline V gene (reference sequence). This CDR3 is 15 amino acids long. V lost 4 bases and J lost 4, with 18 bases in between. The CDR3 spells CSATYRIGGADTQYF. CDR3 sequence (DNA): TGCAGTGCTACCTATCGGATCGGGGGCGCAGATACGCAGTATTTT.

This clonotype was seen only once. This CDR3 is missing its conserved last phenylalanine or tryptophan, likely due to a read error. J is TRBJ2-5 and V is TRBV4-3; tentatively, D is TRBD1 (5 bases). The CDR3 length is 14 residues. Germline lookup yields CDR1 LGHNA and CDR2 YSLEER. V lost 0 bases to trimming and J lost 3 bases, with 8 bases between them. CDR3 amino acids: CASSQDGREETQYN. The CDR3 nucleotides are TGCGCCAGCAGCCAAGACGGCAGGGAAGAGACCCAGTACAAC.

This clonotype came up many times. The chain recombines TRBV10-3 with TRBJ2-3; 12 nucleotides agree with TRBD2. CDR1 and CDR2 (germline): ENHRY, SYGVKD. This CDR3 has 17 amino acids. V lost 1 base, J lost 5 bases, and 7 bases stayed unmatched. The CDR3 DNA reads TGTGCCATCAGTGAGTTTGGGACTAGCGGGTCCCTAGATACGCAGTATTTT. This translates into CAISEFGTSGSLDTQYF.

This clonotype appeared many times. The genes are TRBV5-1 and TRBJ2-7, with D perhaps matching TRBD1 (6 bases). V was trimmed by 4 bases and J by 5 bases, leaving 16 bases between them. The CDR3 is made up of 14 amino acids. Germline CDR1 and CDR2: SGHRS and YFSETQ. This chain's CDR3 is CASSVRYRENEQYF. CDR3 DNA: TGCGCCAGCAGCGTGAGGTACAGGGAGAACGAGCAGTACTTC.

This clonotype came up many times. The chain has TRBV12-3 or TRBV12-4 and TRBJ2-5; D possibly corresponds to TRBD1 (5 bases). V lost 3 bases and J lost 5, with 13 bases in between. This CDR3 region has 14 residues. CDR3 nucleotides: TGTGCCAGCAGTTTCTTGGGGCAGGGCGAGACCCAGTACTTC. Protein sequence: CASSFLGQGETQYF.

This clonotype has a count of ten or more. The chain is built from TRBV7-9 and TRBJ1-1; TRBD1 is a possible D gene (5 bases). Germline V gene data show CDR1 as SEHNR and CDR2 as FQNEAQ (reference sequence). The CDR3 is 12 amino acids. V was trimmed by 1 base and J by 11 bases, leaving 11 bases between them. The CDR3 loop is CASSLVGRAAFF. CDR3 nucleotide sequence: TGTGCCAGCAGCTTAGTGGGCAGGGCGGCTTTCTTT.

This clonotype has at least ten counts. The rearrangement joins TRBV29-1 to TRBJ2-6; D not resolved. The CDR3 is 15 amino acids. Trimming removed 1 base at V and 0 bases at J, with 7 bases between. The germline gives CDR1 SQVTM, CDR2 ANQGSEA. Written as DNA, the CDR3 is TGCAGCGTTGAAGTAGACCCCTCTGGGGCCAACGTCCTGACTTTC. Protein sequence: CSVEVDPSGANVLTF.